The 18 T cell receptor beta chains presented below share a single source sample, sequenced in a study of cytomegalovirus exposure and HLA in healthy donors. Vbeta (60) and Jbeta (13) primers were used in the PCR. Produced via immunoSEQ multiplex PCR; TCRdb's table is partial and in-frame only. This table holds about 110,000 clones, approximately 79% found once. The specimen was PBMCs. These receptors were obtained from a man in his late teens or twenties in good health and CMV-seronegative.

This clone is a singleton in its sample. The chain uses TRBV19 and TRBJ1-6; the D gene is possibly TRBD1 (6 bases). Germline CDR1 and CDR2: LNHDA and SQIVND (reference sequence). Trimming cost V 9 bases and J 4 bases, with 16 bases left between them. CDR3 length: 15 amino acids. As DNA, the CDR3 is TGTGCCAGCCTCGAGAGGGGACAATATAATTCACCCCTCCACTTT. Its translation: CASLERGQYNSPLHF.

The rearrangement joins TRBV10-1 to TRBJ2-3, with TRBD1 identical over 7 bases. Germline V gene sequence: CDR1 WNHNN, CDR2 SYGVQD (reference sequence). V shed 5 bases and J 3 bases; nucleotides not matched to a gene: 8. The CDR3 has 15 amino acids. This CDR3 reads CASSPDRATTDTQYF. CDR3 coding DNA: TGCGCCAGCAGTCCTGACAGGGCCACTACAGATACGCAGTATTTT.

This clone has a handful of counts. The chain employs TRBV7-6 and TRBJ2-5; 8 nucleotides line up with TRBD2. The CDR3 covers 18 residues. Germline assignment: CDR1 SGHVS and CDR2 FNYEAQ. J was trimmed by 5 bases and V by 3 bases; bases with no gene match: 17. CDR3 loop: CASSLRGGGPEILETQYF. In DNA form, the CDR3 reads TGTGCCAGCAGCTTGAGGGGCGGGGGGCCGGAAATTCTTGAGACCCAGTACTTC.

This sequence joins TRBV18 and TRBJ1-5; 9 nucleotides align to TRBD1. The germline V gene has CDR1 KGHSH and CDR2 LQKENI. This CDR3 has 15 amino acids. With V trimmed by 4 bases and J by 6 bases, 7 bases remained unmatched. In nucleotides, the CDR3 is TGTGCCAGCTCACTCTTACAGGGGGCGAGTCAGCCCCAGCATTTT. Its protein product is CASSLLQGASQPQHF.

The chain combines TRBV19 with TRBJ2-7; D gene uncertain. This CDR3 is built from 14 residues. V lost 3 bases and J lost 8, with 17 bases in between. CDR1 is LNHDA, CDR2 SQIVND, per germline (reference sequence). The CDR3, as DNA: TGTGCCAGTAGTATGATACACGGCAGAGGTAAGCAGTACTTC. It yields the protein CASSMIHGRGKQYF.

The rearrangement joins TRBV7-8 to TRBJ1-5, with D possibly being TRBD1 (6 bases). This CDR3 is 14 amino acids long. Germline assignment: CDR1 SGHVS and CDR2 FQNEAQ. The V gene lost 4 bases and the J gene lost 9 bases, with 16 bases spanning the gap. The CDR3 region has the DNA TGTGCCAGCAGCTCATTACAGGGAGGGCGGCCCCAGCATTTT. Amino acid sequence: CASSSLQGGRPQHF. Filled out from reference TRBV7-8 and TRBJ1-5, the complete variable domain reads GAGVSQSPRYKVAKRGQDVALRCDPISGHVSLFWYQQALGQGPEFLTYFQNEAQLDKSGLPSDRFFAERPEGSVSTLKIQRTQQEDSAVYLCASSSLQGGRPQHFGDGTRLSIL.

The V call is TRBV18, the J call TRBJ2-1; possibly TRBD2 for D (5 bases). Trimming shortened V by 5 bases and J by 7 bases, and 15 bases separated the two germline ends. The CDR3 runs 14 residues. CDR1 and CDR2 from the germline V gene are KGHSH and LQKENI. Here the CDR3 DNA reads TGTGCCAGCTCAAGCGAGGGCCAATGGAATGAGCAGTTCTTC. Its translation is CASSSEGQWNEQFF. The full variable domain, its missing parts supplied by reference TRBV18 and TRBJ2-1, is NAGVMQNPRHLVRRRGQEARLRCSPMKGHSHVYWYRQLPEEGLKFMVYLQKENIIDESGMPKERFSAEFPKEGPSILRIQQVVRGDSAAYFCASSSEGQWNEQFFGPGTRLTVL.

The chain uses TRBV29-1 and TRBJ2-5, with D possibly being TRBD1 (6 bases). This CDR3 comprises 12 residues. V was cut by 7 bases and J by 4 bases, with 13 bases left in between. Germline loops: CDR1 SQVTM, CDR2 ANQGSEA. DNA for the CDR3: TGCAGCGAGTCGACAGGTCCAGAGACCCAGTACTTC. Translating it yields CSESTGPETQYF.

This clone appeared once. The V and J genes are TRBV7-3 and TRBJ2-1; possibly TRBD2 for D (5 bases). The CDR3 has 15 amino acids. The V end lost 4 bases, the J end lost 0 bases, and 10 bases lay between the germline ends. Germline loops: CDR1 SGHTA, CDR2 FQGTGA. CDR3 DNA: TGTGCCAGCAGCTCGACTGGGAGCTCCTACAATGAGCAGTTCTTC. Protein sequence: CASSSTGSSYNEQFF.

V and J are TRBV7-3 and TRBJ2-5; 9 bases are a match to TRBD1. The CDR3 consists of 14 residues. V lost 10 bases, J lost 5 bases, and 11 bases stayed unmatched. Germline V gene sequence: CDR1 SGHTA, CDR2 FQGTGA. CDR3 coding DNA: TGTGCCATGACAGGGGGACGTAGGATGGAGACCCAGTACTTC. This gives the protein CAMTGGRRMETQYF.

On this clone: Its ends do not fully match the called genes, so a read error is possible. CDR3 in DNA: TGTTCCAGCAGCTTAGGGGCTTACGAGCAGTACTTC. Residues: CSSSLGAYEQYF. The chain carries TRBV7-9 and TRBJ2-7; possible D gene TRBD1, 5 bases. The germline V gene encodes CDR1 SEHNR and CDR2 FQNEAQ (reference sequence). CDR3 length: 12 amino acids. The variable domain in full, with the rest retrieved from reference TRBV7-9 and TRBJ2-7, is DTGVSQNPRHKITKRGQNVTFRCDPISEHNRLYWYRQTLGQGPEFLTYFQNEAQLEKSRLLSDRFSAERPKGSFSTLEIQRTEQGDSAMYLCSSSLGAYEQYFGPGTRLTVT.

V gene TRBV6-1 combines with J gene TRBJ2-7; TRBD1 might be the D (5 bases). CDR3 length: 15 amino acids. Germline loops: CDR1 MNHNS, CDR2 SASEGT. V shed 0 bases and J shed 3 bases, with 12 bases lying between them. In DNA, the CDR3 is TGTGCCAGCAGTGAAGCGCTTGGGCAGGGCTACGAGCAGTACTTC. Amino acids: CASSEALGQGYEQYF.

This chain joins TRBV5-1 and TRBJ2-7; 11 nucleotides match TRBD1. J lost 7 bases, V lost 4 bases, and 7 bases had no gene match. Germline CDR1 is SGHRS and CDR2 is YFSETQ. The CDR3 consists of 14 residues. The CDR3 DNA reads TGCGCCAGCAGCCCCGGACAGGGGGCGGGTGAGCAGTACTTC. As protein: CASSPGQGAGEQYF.

The CDR3 is CASSVARTGRTNYGYTF. CDR3 sequence (DNA): TGTGCCAGCAGCGTAGCCAGGACAGGGCGAACTAACTATGGCTACACCTTC. This sequence joins TRBV9 and TRBJ1-2; TRBD1 aligns across 8 bases. Unmatched junction bases numbered 7, after V lost 0 bases and J lost 0 bases. The CDR3 spans 17 residues. Per the germline V gene, CDR1 is SGDLS and CDR2 is YYNGEE.

This CDR3 is CASSSPRGSEKLFF. The CDR3 nucleotides are TGTGCCAGCAGTAGTCCCAGGGGAAGCGAAAAACTGTTTTTT. The rearrangement uses TRBV2 and TRBJ1-4; possible D gene TRBD1, 6 bases. The V gene lost 5 bases and the J gene lost 8 bases, with 15 bases spanning the gap. The germline V gene encodes CDR1 SNHLY and CDR2 FYNNEI. There are 14 residues in the CDR3.

The chain is built from TRBV28 and TRBJ1-1; the D gene is possibly TRBD1 (6 bases). The CDR3 spans 15 residues. The V end was cut by 8 bases, the J end by 1 base, with 17 bases between. Germline CDR1 and CDR2: MDHEN and SYDVKM. CDR3 bases: TGTGCCAGCCCTCCACAGGGATTAAAGAACACTGAAGCTTTCTTT. It encodes CASPPQGLKNTEAFF. Complete variable domain (other parts from reference TRBV28 and TRBJ1-1): DVKVTQSSRYLVKRTGEKVFLECVQDMDHENMFWYRQDPGLGLRLIYFSYDVKMKEKGDIPEGYSVSREKKERFSLILESASTNQTSMYLCASPPQGLKNTEAFFGQGTRLTVV.

A single count supports this clone. The rearrangement uses TRBV19 and TRBJ2-3, with D perhaps matching TRBD2 (5 bases). V lost 5 bases, J lost 6 bases, and 18 bases lay in between. This CDR3 region has 15 residues. The germline CDR1 and CDR2 sequences are LNHDA and SQIVND (reference sequence). The CDR3 protein is CASSWIMRPGDTQYF. CDR3 nucleotide sequence: TGTGCCAGTAGTTGGATCATGCGTCCGGGGGATACGCAGTATTTT.

The gene calls are TRBV7-2 and TRBJ2-1; 10 bases align to TRBD2. The CDR3 is made up of 15 amino acids. The ends lost 5 bases at V and 3 bases at J; junction bases unmatched: 4. The germline gives CDR1 SGHTA, CDR2 FQGNSA. The CDR3 nucleotides are TGTGCCAGCAGCCAGGGACTAGCGAACTACAATGAGCAGTTCTTC. Amino acid sequence: CASSQGLANYNEQFF.